This T cell receptor (beta chain) was identified in a study of blood T cell repertoires in COVID-19. Study as a whole: Sample material is recorded as cDNA or gDNA derived from T cells, B-cell-depleted T cells, or PBMCs.

Per the original data handling: For nucleated cells, counts were estimated from reference gene primer amplification. TCRdb's copy holds only in-frame clones and misses some; the assay was immunoSEQ multiplex PCR. V and J calls and clone size follow that table, whereas D and trimming were derived from the DNA. This table has under 200,000 clones, less than 90% appearing once. Trimming pared 6 bases from V and 2 bases from J, leaving 15 bases between. The CDR3 consists of 15 residues. Germline V CDR1 and CDR2: MNHEY, SMNVEV (reference sequence). Assignments of participants to cohorts depended upon their own reported clinical history. All recovered Cohort 3 donors got two negative PCRs, got clearance, or saw symptom resolution.

The sequencing input was PBMCs or T cells enriched from blood (not recorded which). The TCR was taken from a woman in her forties or fifties who had recovered from COVID-19. The gene calls are TRBV27 and TRBJ2-3, with a weak D call TRBD1 (6 bases). Here the CDR3 DNA reads TGTGCCAGCAGCAGAGGGGCAGGGGCCACAGATACGCAGTATTTT. Translating gives CASSRGAGATDTQYF.